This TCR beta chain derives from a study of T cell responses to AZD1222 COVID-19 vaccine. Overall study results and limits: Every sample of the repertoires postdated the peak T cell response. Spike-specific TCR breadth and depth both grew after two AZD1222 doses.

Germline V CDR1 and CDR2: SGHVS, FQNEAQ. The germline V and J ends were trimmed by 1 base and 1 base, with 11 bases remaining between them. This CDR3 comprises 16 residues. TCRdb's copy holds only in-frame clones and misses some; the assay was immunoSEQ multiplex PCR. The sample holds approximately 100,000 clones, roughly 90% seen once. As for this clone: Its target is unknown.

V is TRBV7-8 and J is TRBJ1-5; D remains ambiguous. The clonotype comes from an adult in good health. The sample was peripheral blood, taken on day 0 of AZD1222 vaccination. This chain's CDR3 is CASSLEGGLSNQPQHF. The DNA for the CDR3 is TGTGCCAGCAGCTTAGAGGGTGGACTGAGCAATCAGCCCCAGCATTTT.